This section outlines one T cell receptor beta chain sequence together with its context. Its specificity is unknown. The sample belongs to a study of T cells in Graves' hyperthyroidism and ophthalmopathy. Study observations and caveats: Clonotypes that were expanded in thyroid above 0.001 mostly appeared in blood too.

Authors of the study amplified TCR beta CDR3 regions from RNA transcripts. In the first-round RT-PCR of the TCR CDR3, the HTBI primer set was used. MiXCR, run by TCRdb on the multiplex PCR reads, gives a single entry per CDR3 protein. The data show 600,000 or so distinct CDR3 sequences, with 13% to 15% seen just once and approximately 12% held by the top ten. Researchers barred patients who had uncontrolled infection, other autoimmune disease, pregnancy or lactation. It was 10 ml of fresh peripheral blood that supplied the PBMCs. Sequencing was done on a sample of blood. The clonotype comes from a woman aged 50 to 65 with Graves' ophthalmopathy.

CDR3: CASSLDLPGGNTEAFF. In DNA, the CDR3 is TGTGCCAGCAGCTTAGATCTGCCAGGGGGGAACACTGAAGCTTTCTTT. The V and J genes are TRBV11-3 and TRBJ1-1; TRBD1 aligns across 7 bases. This CDR3 is 16 amino acids long. The J segment lost 1 base and the V segment lost 0 bases, leaving 5 bases of the junction unmatched. Germline values: CDR1 SGHNT, CDR2 YENEEA.